This T cell receptor (beta chain) was identified during a study of T cells in Graves' hyperthyroidism and ophthalmopathy (dated by TCRdb to 2018 to 2020). Background on the whole study: Peripheral blood samples were taken at the time of initial diagnosis, prior to any treatment. Prospective prediction of ophthalmopathy was tested in an independent validation cohort of approximately 18 hyperthyroidism patients and 15 to 17 patients who later progressed to ophthalmopathy. Once sampling was done, hyperthyroidism patients were given methimazole at a starting dose of 30 mg daily, whereas ophthalmopathy patients were given high-dose intravenous methylprednisolone. The 95 to 100 discovery patients were divided at random into training and test sets in a 7:3 ratio. The study also compared thyroid tissue and blood T-cell repertoires from roughly six Graves' hyperthyroidism patients. According to the paper, TCR Vbeta CDR3 sequencing was carried out on some 140 peripheral blood samples, which came from approximately 41 ophthalmopathy, some 73 hyperthyroidism and roughly 17 progressor patients. A discovery cohort of about 96 patients, about 40 with Graves' ophthalmopathy and roughly 59 with stable Graves' hyperthyroidism, was used to find distinguishing TCR V-J signatures.

The CDR3 goes from the cysteine to the phenylalanine over 17 residues. The kept DNA is CDR3 alone, 51 bases in frame from the first base. At the junction V is shortened by 0 bases and J by 1 base, with 12 bases in between. CDR1 and CDR2 are read off the germline V gene as SGHAT and FQNNGV. Broader findings and caveats from the paper: Sample size was not statistically predetermined, and investigators were not blinded to group allocation. In cross-validation, a model built on a 13 V-J signature told ophthalmopathy apart from stable hyperthyroidism with 87.88% sensitivity and 81% to 82% specificity, and in testing the same model reached 80%/75%. Most expanded thyroid clonotypes (frequency above 0.001) were also detected in blood, suggesting blood repertoires may reflect thyroid immune responses. In validation, the model predicted progression to ophthalmopathy with approximately 70% sensitivity and approximately 74% specificity, a median of about 6.7 months before onset.

In this sample, this clonotype turned up many times. Its antigen remains unidentified. Base qualities are missing; no much larger clone stands one base away. Amplification of TCR beta CDR3 regions was carried out from RNA transcripts. For the first round of RT-PCR on the TCR CDR3, the HTBI primer set was used together with the Qiagen OneStep RT-PCR kit. Libraries were constructed in a second round of multiplex PCR, after which size selection and purification were performed. Sequencing of the libraries was done on an Illumina HiSeq2000 using paired-end 100 bp reads. Turning to the authors' computational methods: SOAPnuke was used to process the raw data, with reads discarded if the reads contained adapters or uncalled bases, had a mean Phred below 15, or lacked an exact constant-primer or identifier match. High-quality paired reads were merged using COPE v1.2.5, and each unique nucleotide sequence was defined as a clonotype. MiTCR v1.1 was used to align clonotypes to the IMGT TRBV, TRBD and TRBJ reference segments. Analysis was restricted to V-J combinations with a frequency above 0.0001, which covered 98% to 99.2% of repertoires. A TCS score was defined as the ratio between F50 (clonal expansion) and ExV (chaos), using BLOSUM62-based TCRdist between CDR3 peptides within each V-J. Welch's t-statistics and random forest reduced around 520 V-J features to roughly 13, which were used in a naive Bayes classifier (R e1071). Starting from the raw public reads, TCRdb applied fastp trimming at Q25, assembled clones with MiXCR and retained in-frame beta chains. Records with the same CDR3 protein are collapsed into one entry carrying the most frequent genes and DNA. These V and J calls rely on TCRdb rather than the paper's analysis. Counted in this sample were under 750,000 distinct CDR3 sequences; approximately 19% of them appeared once. 16% of the sample rests with the top ten.

Hyperthyroidism patients were newly diagnosed, with disease duration under 2 months, and aged 18 to 65 years. The study excluded patients with uncontrolled infections, other autoimmune diseases, pregnancy or lactation. Clinical symptoms, serum thyroxine and TRAb, thyroid ultrasound, and orbital computed tomography formed the basis for the diagnoses. Blood from progressor patients was collected at the time of first diagnosis with hyperthyroidism, before any ophthalmopathy symptoms had appeared. PBMCs were separated from roughly 10 ml of fresh peripheral blood using Ficoll-Paque density gradient centrifugation. Progressor patients were defined as those initially diagnosed with Graves' hyperthyroidism in whom ophthalmopathy developed during follow-up. Trizol reagent was used to extract total RNA, and RNA quality was then checked on an Agilent 2100 Bioanalyzer.

The specimen was blood. The source of this sequence is a woman aged 50 to 60 with Graves' hyperthyroidism that later progressed to Graves' ophthalmopathy. The sequence is built from TRBV11-2 and TRBJ2-2, with no confidently assigned D gene. The CDR3 reads CASSLDWAMENTGELFF. The DNA reads TGTGCCAGCAGCTTAGATTGGGCCATGGAGAACACCGGGGAGCTGTTTTTT.